Shown below are 27 T cell receptor beta chains from a single sample sequenced in a study of T cell clusters in autoimmune cytopenias. Each sample's input was roughly 270 ng genomic DNA, 35,000 to 40,000 genome equivalents. TRB was amplified by touch-down multiplex PCR, primer pools A and B combined. TCRdb re-called the multiplex PCR reads; every CDR3 protein appears as one record, without DNA. This sample contains about 4,300 distinct CDR3 sequences. Material: peripheral blood. The receptors derive from a human donor with an autoimmune cytopenia or autoimmune hepatitis (not recorded which).

This clonotype is classed as medium-sized by frequency. The chain is built from TRBV29-1 and TRBJ1-1. CDR1 is SQVTM, CDR2 ANQGSEA, per germline. The CDR3 loop spans 11 amino acids. Here the CDR3 reads CSVRGGAEAFF.

The V and J genes are TRBV20-1 and TRBJ1-1. This CDR3 comprises 17 residues. Looked up from germline, CDR1 is DFQATT and CDR2 is SNEGSKA (reference sequence). CDR3 protein: CSARDTAVRASNTEAFF.

The V and J genes are TRBV7-9 and TRBJ2-1; TCRdb gives TRBD1 as the D gene, but with no DNA this cannot be confirmed. CDR1 and CDR2 from the germline V gene are SEHNR and FQNEAQ (reference sequence). This CDR3 comprises 15 residues. This CDR3 reads CASSQEGRNYNEQFF.

Considering frequency, this clonotype is medium-sized. This chain joins TRBV20-1 and TRBJ2-5. From germline, CDR1 is DFQATT and CDR2 SNEGSKA (reference sequence). This CDR3 comprises 13 residues. The CDR3: CSARHLYQETQYF.

V gene TRBV20-1 combines with J gene TRBJ2-3; there is no DNA to check the TCRdb D call of TRBD2. Germline lookup yields CDR1 DFQATT and CDR2 SNEGSKA (reference sequence). This CDR3 comprises 17 residues. CDR3 region: CSARESSSGLSTDTQYF.

This clonotype counts as medium-sized by frequency. This rearrangement joins TRBV27 to TRBJ2-1; TCRdb proposes TRBD2, but this gene call is untestable without DNA. This CDR3 has 14 residues. Germline assignment: CDR1 MNHEY and CDR2 SMNVEV (reference sequence). CDR3 loop: CASNWRAWDNEQFF.

This clonotype ranks as medium-sized in terms of frequency. The chain couples TRBV30 to TRBJ1-6; as DNA is missing, the TRBD1 call by TCRdb cannot be tested. There are 13 residues in the CDR3. The germline V gene encodes CDR1 GTSNPN and CDR2 SVGIG (reference sequence). CDR3 loop: CAWTGQRNSPLHF. The full variable domain, in which reference TRBV30 and TRBJ1-6 provide the parts outside the CDR3, is SQTIHQWPATLVQPVGSPLSLECTVEGTSNPNLYWYRQAAGRGLQLLFYSVGIGQISSEVPQNLSASRPQDRQFILSSKKLLLSDSGFYLCAWTGQRNSPLHFGNGTRLTVT.

According to its frequency, this clonotype is medium-sized. The rearrangement uses TRBV6-1 and TRBJ1-2. Per germline, CDR1 MNHNS and CDR2 SASEGT. The CDR3 is 17 residues long. This chain's CDR3 is CASSVSGLGGPNYGYTF.

According to its frequency, this clonotype is medium-sized. This chain connects TRBV15 to TRBJ2-7. This CDR3 contains 13 residues. Germline CDR1 LNHNV, CDR2 YYDKDF (reference sequence). Here the CDR3 reads CATSRDAYYEQYF. The full variable domain, rest sourced from reference TRBV15 and TRBJ2-7, is DAMVIQNPRYQVTQFGKPVTLSCSQTLNHNVMYWYQQKSSQAPKLLFHYYDKDFNNEADTPDNFQSRRPNTSFCFLDIRSPGLGDTAMYLCATSRDAYYEQYFGPGTRLTVT.

In terms of frequency, this clonotype is medium-sized. This chain connects TRBV19 to TRBJ1-5. The CDR3 is made up of 18 amino acids. Germline V gene lookup returns CDR1 LNHDA and CDR2 SQIVND (reference sequence). CDR3 in amino acids: CASSAGGHMTADHQPQHF.

This clonotype ranks as medium-sized (0.01 to 0.1%) in terms of frequency. V and J are TRBV27 and TRBJ2-1; TCRdb reports TRBD2, a call that lacks DNA to check it against. This CDR3 has 13 residues. CDR1 and CDR2 (germline): MNHEY, SMNVEV (reference sequence). The CDR3: CASGWPYGNEQFF.

This chain connects TRBV12-3 or TRBV12-4 to TRBJ2-2. This CDR3 has 15 amino acids. CDR3: CASSLGFLNTGELFF.

The chain carries TRBV5-5 and TRBJ1-4; TCRdb's D call of TRBD1 is untestable without DNA. This CDR3 has 15 amino acids. The germline V gene encodes CDR1 SGHKS and CDR2 YYEKEE (reference sequence). CDR3 region: CASSLGDRAGEKLFF.

This chain links TRBV28 with TRBJ2-5; TCRdb's D call, TRBD1, is unchecked because there is no DNA. Germline CDR1 and CDR2: MDHEN and SYDVKM. This CDR3 is built from 16 residues. This CDR3 reads CASIPLIRGTQETQYF.

This chain uses TRBV20-1 with TRBJ2-3; TCRdb's assignment of TRBD1 cannot be checked, as there is no DNA. CDR3 size: 15 residues. The germline V gene encodes CDR1 DFQATT and CDR2 SNEGSKA (reference sequence). CDR3 sequence: CSATDVGGATDTQYF.

Frequency places this clonotype as medium-sized. The V and J genes are TRBV6-5 and TRBJ1-6. This CDR3 is 15 amino acids long. CDR1 MNHEY and CDR2 SVGAGI come from the germline V gene. This CDR3 reads CASSYSRTVGSPLHF.

This clonotype is classed as medium-sized (0.01 to 0.1%) by frequency. V is TRBV5-1 and J is TRBJ2-3; TCRdb gives TRBD2 as the D gene, but with no DNA this cannot be confirmed. Germline CDR1 SGHRS, CDR2 YFSETQ. The CDR3 totals 15 residues. The CDR3 here is CASSLASGSADTQYF.

Measured by frequency, this clonotype is medium-sized (0.01 to 0.1%). The rearrangement uses TRBV19 and TRBJ2-5; checking the TCRdb D call of TRBD1 is not possible without DNA. Germline CDR1 is LNHDA and CDR2 is SQIVND (reference sequence). This CDR3 spans 16 amino acids. CDR3: CASKAQRGQKGETQYF.

The chain combines TRBV7-2 with TRBJ2-5. The CDR3 has 17 residues. Germline values: CDR1 SGHTA, CDR2 FQGNSA. This CDR3 reads CASSLALGTWNQETQYF.

In terms of frequency, this clonotype is medium-sized. This chain connects TRBV19 to TRBJ1-1; no DNA is available, so the TRBD1 call from TCRdb remains unchecked. The length of the CDR3 is 14 residues. The germline gives CDR1 LNHDA, CDR2 SQIVND (reference sequence). The CDR3 region is CASSLGTVNTEAFF. Complete variable domain (other parts from reference TRBV19 and TRBJ1-1): DGGITQSPKYLFRKEGQNVTLSCEQNLNHDAMYWYRQDPGQGLRLIYYSQIVNDFQKGDIAEGYSVSREKKESFPLTVTSAQKNPTAFYLCASSLGTVNTEAFFGQGTRLTVV.

This clonotype is called medium-sized (0.01 to 0.1%) based on its frequency. The chain employs TRBV18 and TRBJ1-1. Germline CDR1 and CDR2: KGHSH and LQKENI. The CDR3 totals 15 residues. CDR3 residues: CASSPGVVMNTEAFF.

Measured by frequency, this clonotype is medium-sized (0.01 to 0.1%). The V gene is TRBV6-6, the J gene TRBJ2-1; TCRdb's D call, TRBD2, is unchecked because there is no DNA. The length of the CDR3 is 14 residues. The V gene's germline CDR1 is MNHNY and CDR2 SVGAGI (reference sequence). This CDR3 is CASRRPGGQNEQFF.

By frequency, this clonotype is medium-sized. The CDR3: CASSLRGGSNQPQHF. The chain is built from TRBV27 and TRBJ1-5; TCRdb picks TRBD1, but there is no DNA to check that call. The CDR3 has 15 residues. Germline V gives CDR1 MNHEY, CDR2 SMNVEV (reference sequence).

This clonotype is labeled medium-sized (0.01 to 0.1%) based on frequency. The chain has TRBV29-1 and TRBJ1-2; TCRdb indicates TRBD1, and absent DNA this call remains unverified. Germline V gene data show CDR1 as SQVTM and CDR2 as ANQGSEA. This CDR3 contains 15 residues. This CDR3 is CSVLFPTGTSYGYTF.

Judged by frequency, this clonotype is medium-sized. V and J are TRBV30 and TRBJ2-7; without DNA, the TCRdb call of TRBD1 cannot be checked. CDR3 length: 13 amino acids. Germline values: CDR1 GTSNPN, CDR2 SVGIG (reference sequence). CDR3 in amino acids: CACEQGEVYEQYF.

V gene TRBV20-1 combines with J gene TRBJ2-2; TCRdb outputs TRBD2, but without DNA this stays unchecked. The CDR3 is 16 amino acids. Germline V lookup: CDR1 DFQATT, CDR2 SNEGSKA (reference sequence). Here the CDR3 reads CSARDRTSGITGELFF.

V and J are TRBV24-1 and TRBJ2-5; TCRdb outputs TRBD2, but without DNA this stays unchecked. Germline V gene lookup returns CDR1 KGHDR and CDR2 SFDVKD. The CDR3 is 13 residues long. CDR3 region: CATSEAGSYEQYF.